Listed below are T cell receptor beta chains from one sample, sequenced in a study of CD8+CD57+ T cells in acquired aplastic anemia. One entry per CDR3 protein, called by TCRdb with MiXCR from the reads. The table has about 130,000 distinct CDR3 sequences, 48% seen once. Sequenced sample: sorted CD4+, CD8+, or CD8+CD57+ T cells (not recorded which) from PBMCs. The source is a human donor in good health, serving as a control. CDR3s include the opening cysteine and the closing phenylalanine or tryptophan. Fields, in order: clone size, V gene, D gene, J gene, CDR3 DNA, CDR3 protein. The D gene is left open where the match is weak. Size values are once, few and many counts, or a class for expanded clones, and some rows have none.

clone size: .
V gene: TRBV24-1
D gene: TRBD1
J gene: TRBJ2-7
CDR3 DNA: TGTGCCACCAGTGATCCCGGGACAGGCGGGTACGAGCAGTACTTC
CDR3 protein: CATSDPGTGGYEQYF

clone size: few
V gene: TRBV12-3/TRBV12-4
D gene: .
J gene: TRBJ2-7
CDR3 DNA: TGTGCCAGCTATGGAGGGGGCTCCTACGAGCAGTACTTC
CDR3 protein: CASYGGGSYEQYF

clone size: few
V gene: TRBV19
D gene: TRBD1
J gene: TRBJ1-2
CDR3 DNA: TGTGCCAGTAGTAAGGGACAGGCGTGGTCTGGCTACACCTTC
CDR3 protein: CASSKGQAWSGYTF

clone size: .
V gene: TRBV20-1
D gene: .
J gene: TRBJ2-6
CDR3 DNA: TGCAGTGCTAGAGAAGAGGACAGAAGCTCTGGGGCCAACGTCCTGACTTTC
CDR3 protein: CSAREEDRSSGANVLTF

clone size: .
V gene: TRBV25-1
D gene: TRBD1
J gene: TRBJ1-1
CDR3 DNA: TGTGCCAGCAGGGCCGCGGACAGGGCGGGAGAAGCTTTCTTT
CDR3 protein: CASRAADRAGEAFF

clone size: .
V gene: TRBV19
D gene: .
J gene: TRBJ1-4
CDR3 DNA: TGTGCCAGTAGTGTCAGGGAAAAACTGTTTTTT
CDR3 protein: CASSVREKLFF

clone size: .
V gene: TRBV7-8
D gene: .
J gene: TRBJ1-3
CDR3 DNA: TGTGCCAGCAGCTTATCGCGTGGAAACACCATATATTTT
CDR3 protein: CASSLSRGNTIYF

clone size: .
V gene: TRBV20-1
D gene: TRBD2
J gene: TRBJ2-5
CDR3 DNA: TGCAGTGGTCGACTAGCGGGGAACGTACAAGAGACCCAGTACTTC
CDR3 protein: CSGRLAGNVQETQYF

clone size: .
V gene: TRBV29-1
D gene: .
J gene: TRBJ2-1
CDR3 DNA: TGCAGCGTTGGCCGGAGCTCCTACAATGAGCAGTTCTTC
CDR3 protein: CSVGRSSYNEQFF

clone size: many
V gene: TRBV19
D gene: TRBD2
J gene: TRBJ2-2
CDR3 DNA: TGTGCCAGTAGCCCGCTAGCGGGGGCCACCGGGGAGCTGTTTTTT
CDR3 protein: CASSPLAGATGELFF

clone size: .
V gene: TRBV4-3
D gene: TRBD2
J gene: TRBJ2-3
CDR3 DNA: TGCGCCAGCAGCCCCACCCGGGGTAGCGGGGGGACAGATACGCAGTATTTT
CDR3 protein: CASSPTRGSGGTDTQYF

clone size: .
V gene: TRBV29-1
D gene: .
J gene: TRBJ2-3
CDR3 DNA: TGCAGCGTTGAAGAGGGAACAGATACGCAGTATTTT
CDR3 protein: CSVEEGTDTQYF

clone size: many
V gene: TRBV30
D gene: TRBD2
J gene: TRBJ2-5
CDR3 DNA: TGTGCCTACCATCCCGGACTAGCGGGGTCATCCCAGTACTTC
CDR3 protein: CAYHPGLAGSSQYF

clone size: .
V gene: TRBV7-2
D gene: .
J gene: TRBJ1-1
CDR3 DNA: TGTGCCAGCAGCCCAGGGGTCGGAGCTTTCTTT
CDR3 protein: CASSPGVGAFF

clone size: .
V gene: TRBV29-1
D gene: TRBD1
J gene: TRBJ1-2
CDR3 DNA: TGCAGCGGGGGGACAGGGGACTATGGCTACACCTTC
CDR3 protein: CSGGTGDYGYTF

clone size: few
V gene: TRBV30
D gene: .
J gene: TRBJ1-1
CDR3 DNA: TGTGCCTGGAGTAAGGGGAGGGTAAAGGACACTGAAGCTTTCTTT
CDR3 protein: CAWSKGRVKDTEAFF

clone size: .
V gene: TRBV20-1
D gene: .
J gene: TRBJ2-3
CDR3 DNA: TGCAGTGCTAGATTGCCTAGCACAGATACGCAGTATTTT
CDR3 protein: CSARLPSTDTQYF

clone size: many
V gene: TRBV7-3
D gene: .
J gene: TRBJ2-1
CDR3 DNA: TGTGCCAGCAGCTTAATGGGGATAAAGAACAATGAGCAGTTCTTC
CDR3 protein: CASSLMGIKNNEQFF

clone size: once
V gene: TRBV25-1
D gene: TRBD1
J gene: TRBJ1-5
CDR3 DNA: TGTGCCAGCAGTGAATCCGGACAGGGGGGACAGCCCCAGCATTTT
CDR3 protein: CASSESGQGGQPQHF

clone size: .
V gene: TRBV11-2
D gene: TRBD2
J gene: TRBJ2-5
CDR3 DNA: TGTGCCAGCAGCCATGGGGGGACTAGCGGGAATCGGGAGACCCAGTACTTC
CDR3 protein: CASSHGGTSGNRETQYF

clone size: many
V gene: TRBV4-1
D gene: TRBD1
J gene: TRBJ1-2
CDR3 DNA: TGCGCCAGCAGCCGGCCGGGACAGGGCGATACCTATGGCTACACCTTC
CDR3 protein: CASSRPGQGDTYGYTF

clone size: .
V gene: TRBV19
D gene: TRBD1
J gene: TRBJ2-7
CDR3 DNA: TGTGCCAGTAGTATAGAAGGGACAGGGAACTACGAGCAGTACTTC
CDR3 protein: CASSIEGTGNYEQYF

clone size: many
V gene: TRBV5-1
D gene: TRBD1
J gene: TRBJ2-2
CDR3 DNA: TGCGCCAGCAGCGTGCAGGGGGCGACGAACACCGGGGAGCTGTTTTTT
CDR3 protein: CASSVQGATNTGELFF

clone size: many
V gene: TRBV6-5
D gene: TRBD1
J gene: TRBJ1-1
CDR3 DNA: TGTGCCAGCAACACAGGGGGGCTAGGGAACACTGAAGCTTTCTTT
CDR3 protein: CASNTGGLGNTEAFF

clone size: .
V gene: TRBV29-1
D gene: .
J gene: TRBJ2-1
CDR3 DNA: TGCAGCGTTGGGAGAACCTACAATGAGCAGTTCTTC
CDR3 protein: CSVGRTYNEQFF

clone size: .
V gene: TRBV20-1
D gene: .
J gene: TRBJ2-7
CDR3 DNA: TGCAGTGCTAGGGAGCTTACAGGGCCTCTCTCCTACGAGCAGTACTTC
CDR3 protein: CSARELTGPLSYEQYF

clone size: many
V gene: TRBV5-1
D gene: TRBD1
J gene: TRBJ2-3
CDR3 DNA: TGCGCCAGCAGCTTGGTGGGACAGGGTTCGGGAGGCACAGATACGCAGTATTTT
CDR3 protein: CASSLVGQGSGGTDTQYF

clone size: few
V gene: TRBV24-1
D gene: .
J gene: TRBJ2-5
CDR3 DNA: TGTGCCACCAGTGACCCAGATTCCGAGACCCAGTACTTC
CDR3 protein: CATSDPDSETQYF

clone size: .
V gene: TRBV24-1
D gene: .
J gene: TRBJ2-1
CDR3 DNA: TGTGCCACCAGTGATTCGTCCCCCAGGGGTGGGCAGTTCTTC
CDR3 protein: CATSDSSPRGGQFF

clone size: many
V gene: TRBV20-1
D gene: .
J gene: TRBJ1-5
CDR3 DNA: TGCAGTGCCTTGAGTATGGCTAATCAGCCCCAGCATTTT
CDR3 protein: CSALSMANQPQHF

clone size: medium-sized
V gene: TRBV5-1
D gene: .
J gene: TRBJ1-6
CDR3 DNA: TGCGCCAGCAGCTTGGGACAGTATAATTCACCCCTCCACTTT
CDR3 protein: CASSLGQYNSPLHF

clone size: .
V gene: TRBV6-9
D gene: .
J gene: TRBJ1-2
CDR3 DNA: TGTGCCAGCAGTTCTTATCGCCTCACAGGCGTTCACGGCTACACCTTC
CDR3 protein: CASSSYRLTGVHGYTF

clone size: few
V gene: TRBV19
D gene: .
J gene: TRBJ2-7
CDR3 DNA: TGTGCCAGTAGTACTATATCCTCCTACGAGCAGTACTTC
CDR3 protein: CASSTISSYEQYF

clone size: few
V gene: TRBV14
D gene: .
J gene: TRBJ1-5
CDR3 DNA: TGTGCCAGCAGCCTCAGGGGTGCCGGTCAGCCCCAGCATTTT
CDR3 protein: CASSLRGAGQPQHF

clone size: .
V gene: TRBV25-1
D gene: .
J gene: TRBJ2-6
CDR3 DNA: TGTGCCACCAGTGATTCGGGACAGGCCAACGTCCTGACTTTC
CDR3 protein: CATSDSGQANVLTF

clone size: once
V gene: TRBV2
D gene: .
J gene: TRBJ1-1
CDR3 DNA: TGTGCCAGCAGTTGGAGCAGGGGTAAGGGCACTGAAGCTTTCTTT
CDR3 protein: CASSWSRGKGTEAFF

clone size: .
V gene: TRBV19
D gene: .
J gene: TRBJ1-2
CDR3 DNA: TGTGCCAGTAGTATAGACCACGGCGGCGGCTACACCTTC
CDR3 protein: CASSIDHGGGYTF

clone size: many
V gene: TRBV5-1
D gene: TRBD2
J gene: TRBJ2-5
CDR3 DNA: TGCGCCAGCAGCCCGGGACTAGCGGGGGGACGGCAAGAGACCCAGTACTTC
CDR3 protein: CASSPGLAGGRQETQYF

clone size: few
V gene: TRBV5-4
D gene: .
J gene: TRBJ2-5
CDR3 DNA: TGTGCCAGCAGCTCGCCGAACTTGGAGACCCAGTACTTC
CDR3 protein: CASSSPNLETQYF

clone size: .
V gene: TRBV6-2/TRBV6-3
D gene: TRBD2
J gene: TRBJ2-5
CDR3 DNA: TGTGCCAGCAGTAACATGGGGCGGGGGGACCAAGAGACCCAGTACTTC
CDR3 protein: CASSNMGRGDQETQYF